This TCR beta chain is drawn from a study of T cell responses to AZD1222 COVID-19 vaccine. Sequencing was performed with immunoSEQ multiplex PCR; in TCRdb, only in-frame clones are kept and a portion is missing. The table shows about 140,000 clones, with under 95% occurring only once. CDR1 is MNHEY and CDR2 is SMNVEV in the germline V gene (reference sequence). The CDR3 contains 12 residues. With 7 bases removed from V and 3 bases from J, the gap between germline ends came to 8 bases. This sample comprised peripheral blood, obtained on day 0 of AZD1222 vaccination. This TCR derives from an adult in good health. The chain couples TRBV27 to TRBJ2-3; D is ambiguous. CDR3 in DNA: TGTGCCAGCACTGGGGAAACAGATACGCAGTATTTT. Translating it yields CASTGETDTQYF.